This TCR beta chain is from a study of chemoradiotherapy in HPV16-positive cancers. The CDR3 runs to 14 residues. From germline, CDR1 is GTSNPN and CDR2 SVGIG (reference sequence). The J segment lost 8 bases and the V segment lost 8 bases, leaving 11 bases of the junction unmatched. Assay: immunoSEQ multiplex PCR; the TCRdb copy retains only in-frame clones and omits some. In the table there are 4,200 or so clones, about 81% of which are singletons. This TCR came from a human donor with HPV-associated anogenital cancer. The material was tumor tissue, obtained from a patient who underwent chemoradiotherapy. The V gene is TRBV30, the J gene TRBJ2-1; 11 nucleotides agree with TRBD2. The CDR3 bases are TGTGCCGTAACAAGGCTAGCGGGGGGCGATGAGCAGTTCTTC. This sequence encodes CAVTRLAGGDEQFF.